This T cell receptor (beta chain) was recorded in a study of cytomegalovirus exposure and HLA in healthy donors. Study results and caveats: It has been reported that TCR beta sequences accurately predicted the HLA-A and HLA-B alleles of most subjects. Most of the CMV-associated TCR beta chains (in a later analysis) appeared to be HLA-restricted. Follow-up analysis found HLA locus-dependent TCR association rates, highest for DRB1 and lowest for HLA-C. Most TCR beta V segments were productive about 87% or about 30% of the time in an earlier analysis.

The CDR3 covers 11 residues. Germline CDR1 and CDR2: GTSNPN and SVGIG (reference sequence). Trimming took off 4 bases at V and 6 bases at J, with 8 bases between the two ends. The PCR made use of 60 Vbeta and 13 Jbeta primers. Measured with immunoSEQ multiplex PCR; TCRdb has only the in-frame clones, and not every one. This sample has about 160,000 clones; about 86% occur once, and the top ten carry about 2%. Points on this clone: What it binds is not known.

This rearrangement joins TRBV30 to TRBJ2-3; D perhaps matches TRBD1 (6 bases). This sequence originates from a woman aged 18-29 years in good health and CMV-seronegative. The sample comprised PBMCs. The CDR3 here is CAWNGQDTQYF. The CDR3 DNA reads as TGTGCCTGGAACGGACAGGATACGCAGTATTTT.